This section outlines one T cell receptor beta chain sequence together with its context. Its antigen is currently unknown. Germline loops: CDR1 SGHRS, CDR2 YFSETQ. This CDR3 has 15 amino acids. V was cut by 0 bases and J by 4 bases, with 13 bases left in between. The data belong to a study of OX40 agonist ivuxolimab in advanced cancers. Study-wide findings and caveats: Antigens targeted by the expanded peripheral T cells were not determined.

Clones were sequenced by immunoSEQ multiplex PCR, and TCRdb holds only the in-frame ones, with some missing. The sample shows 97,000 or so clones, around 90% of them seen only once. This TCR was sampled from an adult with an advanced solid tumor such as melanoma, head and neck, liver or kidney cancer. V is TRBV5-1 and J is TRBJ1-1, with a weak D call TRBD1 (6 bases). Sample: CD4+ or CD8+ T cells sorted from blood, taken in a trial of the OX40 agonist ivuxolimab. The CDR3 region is CASSLANRAATEAFF. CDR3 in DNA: TGCGCCAGCAGCTTGGCGAACAGGGCGGCCACTGAAGCTTTCTTT.